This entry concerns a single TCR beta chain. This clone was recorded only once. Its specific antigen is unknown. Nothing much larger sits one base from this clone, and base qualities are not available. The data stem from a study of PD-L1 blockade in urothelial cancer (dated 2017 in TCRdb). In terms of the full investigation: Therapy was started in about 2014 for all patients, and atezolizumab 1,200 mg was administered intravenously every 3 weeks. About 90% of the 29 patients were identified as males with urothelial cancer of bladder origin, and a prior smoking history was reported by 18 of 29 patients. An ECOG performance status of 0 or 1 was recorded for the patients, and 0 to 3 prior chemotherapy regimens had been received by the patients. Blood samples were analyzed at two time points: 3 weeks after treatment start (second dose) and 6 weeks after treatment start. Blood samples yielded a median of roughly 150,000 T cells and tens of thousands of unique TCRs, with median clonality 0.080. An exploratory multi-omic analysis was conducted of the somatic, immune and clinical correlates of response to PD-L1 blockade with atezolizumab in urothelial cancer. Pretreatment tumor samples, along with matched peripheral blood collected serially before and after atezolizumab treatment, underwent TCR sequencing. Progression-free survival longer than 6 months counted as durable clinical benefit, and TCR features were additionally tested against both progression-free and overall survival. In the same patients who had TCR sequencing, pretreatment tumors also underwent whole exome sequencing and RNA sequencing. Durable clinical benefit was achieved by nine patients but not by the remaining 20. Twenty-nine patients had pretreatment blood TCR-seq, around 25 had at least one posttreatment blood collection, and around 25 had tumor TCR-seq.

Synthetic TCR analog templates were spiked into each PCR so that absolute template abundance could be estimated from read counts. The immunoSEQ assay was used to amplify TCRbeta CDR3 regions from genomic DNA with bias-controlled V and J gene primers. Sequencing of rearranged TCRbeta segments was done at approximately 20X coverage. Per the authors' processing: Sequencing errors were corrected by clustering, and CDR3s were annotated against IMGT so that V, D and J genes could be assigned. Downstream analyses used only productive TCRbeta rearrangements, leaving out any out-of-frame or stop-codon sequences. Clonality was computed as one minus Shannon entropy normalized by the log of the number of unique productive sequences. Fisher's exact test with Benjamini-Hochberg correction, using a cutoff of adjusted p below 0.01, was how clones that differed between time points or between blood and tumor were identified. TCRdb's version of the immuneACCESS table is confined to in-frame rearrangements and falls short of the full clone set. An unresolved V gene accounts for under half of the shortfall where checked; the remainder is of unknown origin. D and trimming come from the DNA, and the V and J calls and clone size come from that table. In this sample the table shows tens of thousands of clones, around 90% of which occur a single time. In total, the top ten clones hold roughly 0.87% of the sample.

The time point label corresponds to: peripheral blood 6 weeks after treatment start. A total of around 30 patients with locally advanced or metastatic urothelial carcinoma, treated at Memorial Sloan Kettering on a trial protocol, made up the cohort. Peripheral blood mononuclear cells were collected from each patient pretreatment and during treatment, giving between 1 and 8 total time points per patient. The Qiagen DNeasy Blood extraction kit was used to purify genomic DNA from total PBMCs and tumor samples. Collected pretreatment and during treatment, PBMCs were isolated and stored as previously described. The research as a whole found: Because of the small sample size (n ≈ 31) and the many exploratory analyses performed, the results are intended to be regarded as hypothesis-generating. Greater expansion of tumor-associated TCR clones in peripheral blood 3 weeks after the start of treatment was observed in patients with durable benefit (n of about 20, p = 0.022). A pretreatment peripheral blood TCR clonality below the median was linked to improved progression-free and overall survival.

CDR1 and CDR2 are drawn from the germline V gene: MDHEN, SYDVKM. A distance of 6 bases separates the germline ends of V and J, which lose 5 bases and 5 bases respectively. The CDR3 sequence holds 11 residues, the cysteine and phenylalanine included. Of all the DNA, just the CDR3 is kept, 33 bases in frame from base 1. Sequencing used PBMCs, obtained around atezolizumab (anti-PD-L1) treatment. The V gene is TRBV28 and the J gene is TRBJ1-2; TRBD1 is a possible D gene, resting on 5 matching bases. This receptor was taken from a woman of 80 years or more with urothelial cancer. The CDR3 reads CASSGGYGYTF. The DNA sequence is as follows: TGTGCCAGCAGTGGGGGGTATGGCTACACCTTC.